The present T cell receptor (beta chain) was sequenced within a study of shared clonotypes between healthy human individuals. Looking at the study overall: CD4 naive cells filled three plates per donor, CD4 memory three, CD8 naive two and CD8 memory one.

Findings of the study overall: Owing to a small donor count, the genetic and exposure-history diversity represented was limited.

This clone was seen only once. Its target is unknown. The germline CDR1 and CDR2 sequences are SGDLS and YYNGEE. Trimming shortened V by 3 bases and J by 6 bases, and 16 bases separated the two germline ends. The length of the CDR3 is 15 residues. TCRdb's table, derived via immunoSEQ multiplex PCR, lists solely in-frame clones and lacks some. The sample comprises millions of clones, approximately 94% of which are singletons, and around 0.15% rests with the top ten. The V gene is TRBV9, the J gene TRBJ2-1; D remains unclear. What was sequenced was naive CD4+ T cells sorted from blood. Stated subset: CD45RA+ positively selected. This TCR was sampled from a man aged 18 to 29 in good health. CDR3 nucleotides: TGTGCCAGCAGCGCAGCAGGCTTGGGTAGCAATGAGCAGTTCTTC. It is translated as CASSAAGLGSNEQFF.